The sequence of this TCR beta chain was determined in a study of human T cells and chemical hapten exposure (dated by TCRdb to the early 2020s). At the level of the whole study: For sensitization, 2% DPC in acetone was applied to a 2 cm by 2 cm area of upper inner arm skin. Peripheral blood TCR repertoire changes were tracked in vivo in alopecia patients during primary and secondary sensitization to the hapten diphenylcyclopropenone (DPC). Patch testing was done on the upper back using Finn chambers containing 0.01% DPC, and results were scored after 6 days according to International Contact Dermatitis Research Group standards. Blood samples were taken from patients before sensitization (week 0) and then at 2, 6 and about 24 weeks after DPC sensitization. Weekly therapeutic DPC doses were additionally applied to the scalp of patients throughout the approximately 23-week study period. Blood for TCR sequencing was provided by twenty-nine alopecia patients at one to four time points (pre-sensitization, 2, 6 and 24 weeks). The mostly female patient cohort included alopecia areata with under or over 50% scalp involvement, alopecia totalis and alopecia universalis. The libraries were sequenced as a pool, and the TCR yield per sample differed mostly because of small variations in library volumes within the pool.

Preparation of the library involved RACE. The reads were generated on a NextSeq 500. During library preparation, unique molecular identifiers were attached to individual cDNA molecules so that TCRs could be counted in a quantitative, reproducible way. From each blood RNA sample, both TCR alpha and TCR beta chains were sequenced. In the paper's pipeline: The median number of TCRs per sample was some 100,000, ranging from about 23,224 to 750,000. V, J and CDR3 annotation of the TCR reads was performed with the Decombinator software suite. To make PS versus PT1 abundance plots, every sample was subsampled to the same number of TCRs (28,000). Expanded TCRs were defined as absent before sensitization and observed at least eight times at the 2-week time point. The raw public data were reprocessed by TCRdb itself: fastp quality trimming at Q25, MiXCR clonotype calling, in-frame beta chains only. Every CDR3 protein is listed once, alongside the most common genes and DNA of its rows. Clone size and V and J calls follow TCRdb, not the original study. In all, the sample holds around 330,000 distinct CDR3 sequences, and roughly 6% of those were seen once. The top ten constitute approximately 8.2% of the sample.

From a lookup of the germline V gene (reference sequence), CDR1 and CDR2 are PRHDT and FYEKMQ. Its CDR3 holds 14 amino acids, cysteine through phenylalanine. The entry retains the CDR3 DNA only, 42 bases that are in frame from base 1. V and J are truncated by 11 bases and 0 bases respectively, leaving an intervening sequence of 17 bases. With regard to this clonotype: It has no known antigen specificity. No base qualities exist here, and no much larger clone lies one base off it.

Overall results and qualifications from the work: All patients had alopecia, a presumed autoimmune disease, so their immune response might differ from that of healthy individuals. No change with DPC sensitization was found in the number of TCRs above 1 in 1000 frequency, and no evidence of global repertoire structure alterations was found. The number of PT1 expanded TCRs positively correlated with patch test score, significant at thresholds 8, 16 and 32 but not 4. Expanded TCRs formed significantly more large CDR3 similarity clusters than pre-sensitization or healthy control sets, consistent with antigen-driven responses. Repeated subsampling changed both the strength of the expansion versus patch-test correlation and the threshold at which that correlation became significant.

Per the publication, the time point label means: pre-sensitization, week 0. The treatment or condition tag for this specimen amounts to: therapeutic diphenylcyclopropenone sensitization with weekly scalp DPC. At each patch-test visit, blood was drawn before the patch test was applied. Eligible patients were aged 18 to 70, diagnosed with alopecia, deemed suitable for DPC therapy, and excluded if pregnant. Unfractionated whole blood was collected in Tempus Blood RNA tubes, and total RNA was extracted from that blood. The source is a woman aged 18-35 years with alopecia areata. Some clones in this sample may be carry-over from other donors' samples. The chain was built from TRBV13 and TRBJ2-7; confidence is insufficient to name the D gene. Specimen: whole blood, collected in connection with sensitization to the hapten diphenylcyclopropenone (DPC). This receptor carries the CDR3 CAGTTETSSYEQYF. The DNA sequence follows: TGTGCCGGAACTACCGAGACGAGCTCCTACGAGCAGTACTTC. Outside the CDR3, residues come from the reference TRBV13 and TRBJ2-7 proteins, so the full variable domain is: AAGVIQSPRHLIKEKRETATLKCYPIPRHDTVYWYQQGPGQDPQFLISFYEKMQSDKGSIPDRFSAQQFSDYHSELNMSSLELGDSALYFCAGTTETSSYEQYFGPGTRLTVT.